The rows below give T cell receptor beta chains drawn from one sample of a study of cytomegalovirus exposure and HLA in healthy donors. The table came from immunoSEQ multiplex PCR; TCRdb's copy has only in-frame clones and leaves some out. The sample has over 100,000 clones, about 80% seen once. The sample was PBMCs. These receptors were collected from a woman in her fifties or sixties in good health and CMV-seropositive. Both conserved end residues are part of each CDR3. A D gene is named only where the DNA matches it firmly.

V gene	J gene	D gene	CDR3 protein	CDR3 DNA
TRBV27	TRBJ1-2	TRBD1	CASRTRTGGGYGYTF	TGTGCCAGCAGGACACGGACAGGGGGCGGCTATGGCTACACCTTC
TRBV7-3	TRBJ2-1	TRBD2	CASSPIAGAYNEQFF	TGTGCCAGCAGCCCCATAGCGGGGGCCTACAATGAGCAGTTCTTC
TRBV27	TRBJ1-4	TRBD1	CASRGGTGRTNEKLFF	TGTGCCAGCAGGGGAGGGACAGGGCGAACTAATGAAAAACTGTTTTTT
TRBV18	TRBJ2-1	TRBD1	CASSPRTGGAHNEQFF	TGTGCCAGCTCACCGAGAACAGGGGGCGCCCACAATGAGCAGTTCTTC
TRBV6-5	TRBJ1-1	TRBD1	CASKGGRYTEAFF	TGTGCCAGCAAAGGGGGCAGATACACTGAAGCTTTCTTT
TRBV7-9	TRBJ2-3	TRBD2	CSSSRTSGSGRSTDTQYF	TGTTCCAGCAGCCGGACTAGCGGGAGTGGTAGGAGCACAGATACGCAGTATTTT
TRBV5-1	TRBJ2-6	.	CASSPSHGNSGANVLTF	TGCGCCAGCAGCCCGAGCCACGGGAACTCTGGGGCCAACGTCCTGACTTTC
TRBV7-2	TRBJ2-5	.	CASSPGRARETQYF	TGTGCCAGCTCGCCAGGCAGGGCTCGAGAGACCCAGTACTTC
TRBV7-2	TRBJ1-5	.	CASSPARDQPQHF	TGTGCCAGCAGCCCTGCGAGGGATCAGCCCCAGCATTTT
TRBV27	TRBJ2-3	TRBD2	CASSPGLVRDTQYF	TGTGCCAGCAGCCCGGGACTAGTCAGAGATACGCAGTATTTT
TRBV5-1	TRBJ2-4	.	CASSLDSDLAKNSQYF	TGCGCCAGCAGCCTCGACAGTGATTTAGCCAAAAACAGTCAGTACTTC
TRBV2	TRBJ1-2	.	CASTAGGGRGYTF	TGTGCCAGCACGGCGGGGGGGGGACGAGGCTACACCTTC
TRBV7-2	TRBJ2-5	.	CASSPRGGGRETQYF	TGTGCCAGCAGCCCCCGGGGCGGGGGCCGGGAGACCCAGTACTTC
TRBV5-1	TRBJ2-3	.	CASSLGSSTDTQYF	TGCGCCAGCAGCTTGGGGAGCAGCACAGATACGCAGTATTTT
TRBV23-1	TRBJ2-7	TRBD2	CASNFLAGGRYEQYF	TGCGCCAGCAATTTCCTAGCGGGAGGCCGGTACGAGCAGTACTTC
TRBV7-9	TRBJ2-2	.	CASRETGNTGELFF	TGTGCCAGCAGGGAGACAGGGAACACCGGGGAGCTGTTTTTT